These 27 T cell receptor beta chains came from one sample sequenced in a study of chemoradiotherapy in HPV16-positive cancers. Repertoires were generated with immunoSEQ multiplex PCR, while TCRdb's copy carries only in-frame clones and drops some. This table has 53,000 or so clones, more than 75% appearing once. Sample: blood, taken from a patient who underwent chemoradiotherapy. These receptor sequences come from a human donor with HPV-associated anogenital cancer.

This clone was seen a single time. CDR3 sequence (DNA): TGTGCCAGCAGCCCATGGGGTATCGCGGGAGGCGGTGAGCAGTTCTTC. This sequence encodes CASSPWGIAGGGEQFF. This chain joins TRBV5-5 and TRBJ2-1; TRBD2 matches 8 bases. The CDR3 length is 16 residues. Trimming at V came to 4 bases and at J to 9 bases, leaving 15 bases not matched to a gene. The V gene's germline CDR1 is SGHKS and CDR2 YYEKEE (reference sequence). The variable domain in full, completed from reference TRBV5-5 and TRBJ2-1, reads DAGVTQSPTHLIKTRGQQVTLRCSPISGHKSVSWYQQVLGQGPQFIFQYYEKEERGRGNFPDRFSARQFPNYSSELNVNALLLGDSALYLCASSPWGIAGGGEQFFGPGTRLTVL.

The CDR3 region is CASSLKDSYNEQFF. The CDR3 nucleotides read TGCGCCAGCAGCTTGAAGGACTCCTACAATGAGCAGTTCTTC. The V gene is TRBV5-1, the J gene TRBJ2-1; D gene unclear. This CDR3 comprises 14 residues. V gave up 1 base and J gave up 0 bases, with 5 bases separating them. The germline CDR1 and CDR2 sequences are SGHRS and YFSETQ. The variable domain in full, completed from reference TRBV5-1 and TRBJ2-1, reads KAGVTQTPRYLIKTRGQQVTLSCSPISGHRSVSWYQQTPGQGLQFLFEYFSETQRNKGNFPGRFSGRQFSNSRSEMNVSTLELGDSALYLCASSLKDSYNEQFFGPGTRLTVL.

The chain uses TRBV10-3 and TRBJ1-3; D uncertain. Germline V gene data show CDR1 as ENHRY and CDR2 as SYGVKD. The CDR3 covers 14 residues. V lost 5 bases and J lost 1, with 9 bases in between. This chain's CDR3 is CAISHPSSGNTIYF. The DNA of the CDR3 is TGTGCCATCAGTCACCCTTCTTCTGGAAACACCATATATTTT.

The chain carries TRBV7-8 and TRBJ2-3, with 9 bases that match TRBD2. Germline assignment: CDR1 SGHVS and CDR2 FQNEAQ. Trimming cost V 3 bases and J 1 base; bases outside gene matches: 2. This CDR3 is built from 15 residues. CDR3 residues: CASSFWTSGTDTQYF. The DNA for the CDR3 is TGTGCCAGCAGCTTCTGGACTAGCGGCACAGATACGCAGTATTTT.

The rearrangement links TRBV12-5 to TRBJ1-1, with D tentatively TRBD1 (5 bases). CDR3 size: 15 residues. From germline, CDR1 is LGHNT and CDR2 FRNRAP. Trimming stripped 5 bases from V and 2 bases from J, with 15 bases between. CDR3 protein: CASGPKGNLNTEAFF. DNA for the CDR3: TGTGCTAGTGGTCCCAAGGGGAACCTAAACACTGAAGCTTTCTTT.

This clone was detected once. The J gene is TRBJ1-1, the V gene TRBV4-3; the D is unclear. Trimming took off 0 bases at V and 2 bases at J, with 7 bases between the two ends. Germline CDR1 LGHNA, CDR2 YSLEER. CDR3 length: 14 amino acids. CDR3 sequence: CASSQDQANTEAFF. The CDR3 region has the DNA TGCGCCAGCAGCCAAGACCAGGCCAACACTGAAGCTTTCTTT.

CDR3 nucleotide sequence: TGTGCCAGCAGCTTGGGGGCTCCCGAAAAACTGTTTTTT. Residues: CASSLGAPEKLFF. The chain joins TRBV7-2 to TRBJ1-4; a weak D match, TRBD1 (6 bases). Trimming stripped 3 bases from V and 8 bases from J, with 10 bases between. Germline-derived CDR1 and CDR2 are SGHTA and FQGNSA. There are 13 residues in the CDR3.

The chain is built from TRBV5-4 and TRBJ1-3, with D uncertain. CDR3 length equals 15 residues. The germline V gene encodes CDR1 SGHNT and CDR2 YYREEE (reference sequence). V was clipped by 1 base and J by 6 bases, with 14 bases between them. The DNA for the CDR3 is TGTGCCAGCAGCTTGTCGGGGAATGCTCCAAACACCATATATTTT. It codes for CASSLSGNAPNTIYF.

The chain is built from TRBV25-1 and TRBJ2-3; D not certain. Germline CDR1 and CDR2: MGHDK and SYGVNS. The CDR3 consists of 16 residues. V lost 2 bases, J lost 0 bases, and 12 bases lay in between. The CDR3 region is CASSEPSISSTDTQYF. CDR3 in DNA: TGTGCCAGCAGTGAACCCTCTATCTCTAGCACAGATACGCAGTATTTT.

The rearrangement links TRBV10-1 to TRBJ2-1, with a weak D call TRBD2 (6 bases). Germline V gives CDR1 WNHNN, CDR2 SYGVQD (reference sequence). The CDR3 is 17 amino acids. V lost 4 bases to trimming and J lost 5 bases, with 21 bases between them. The CDR3 is CASSVARDFPSNNEQFF. As DNA, the CDR3 is TGCGCCAGCAGTGTTGCCCGGGACTTCCCCTCGAACAATGAGCAGTTCTTC.

The gene calls are TRBV7-6 and TRBJ2-7; D remains unclear. Trimming cost V 0 bases and J 7 bases, with 7 bases left between them. The germline gives CDR1 SGHVS, CDR2 FNYEAQ. The CDR3 is made up of 12 amino acids. The CDR3 reads CASSLAGFEQYF. The CDR3, as DNA: TGTGCCAGCAGCTTAGCGGGCTTTGAGCAGTACTTC.

The rearrangement links TRBV14 to TRBJ2-7, with D perhaps TRBD2 (6 bases). Trimming cost V 3 bases and J 3 bases, with 18 bases left between them. The CDR3 runs to 16 residues. CDR1 SGHDN and CDR2 FVKESK come from the germline V gene. The CDR3 loop is CASSQDPVLGGYEQYF. The CDR3 nucleotides read TGTGCCAGCAGCCAGGACCCGGTCCTGGGAGGCTACGAGCAGTACTTC.

The chain is built from TRBV7-2 and TRBJ2-5, with D tentatively TRBD1 (5 bases). Trimming left V 4 bases short and J 5 bases short, with 14 bases between. Germline V lookup: CDR1 SGHTA, CDR2 FQGNSA. This CDR3 is built from 14 residues. CDR3 region: CASSWMGPRETQYF. CDR3 in DNA: TGTGCCAGCAGCTGGATGGGGCCGAGGGAGACCCAGTACTTC.

The rearrangement uses TRBV6-5 and TRBJ2-7, with D unclear. Germline V gene sequence: CDR1 MNHEY, CDR2 SVGAGI. The ends were cut back, 0 bases at V and 8 bases at J, with 8 bases in the middle. CDR3 length: 12 residues. The CDR3 DNA reads as TGTGCCAGCAGTTACTCCTCCGGAAAGCAGTACTTC. Translating gives CASSYSSGKQYF.

The chain uses TRBV9 and TRBJ2-1, with a tentative D call TRBD1 (5 bases). The CDR3 length is 14 residues. Trimming took 0 bases from V and 9 from J, leaving 13 bases between them. Looked up from germline, CDR1 is SGDLS and CDR2 is YYNGEE. The DNA for the CDR3 is TGTGCCAGCAGCGTAGCTAAGCAGGGCGGTGAGCAGTTCTTC. It codes for CASSVAKQGGEQFF.

This clone was recorded a few times. The gene calls are TRBV6-1 and TRBJ2-3; D may be TRBD1 or TRBD2 (6 bases each). Germline loops: CDR1 MNHNS, CDR2 SASEGT. The CDR3 has 14 residues. The V and J ends lost 2 bases and 3 bases respectively, with 9 bases between them. CDR3 DNA sequence: TGTGCCAGCAGTGAACAGGGGAGGACAGATACGCAGTATTTT. It codes for CASSEQGRTDTQYF.

Concerning this clone: One end of the junction is discordant with germline, which a read error may explain. V gene TRBV7-7 combines with J gene TRBJ1-3; D might be TRBD1 (6 bases). Germline V gives CDR1 SSHAT, CDR2 FNYEAQ (reference sequence). The length of the CDR3 is 15 residues. DNA of the CDR3: TGTGCTAGCAGCCCAACACACAGGGTGGGAAACACCATATATTTT. Residues: CASSPTHRVGNTIYF.

This clone was seen a single time. The DNA of the CDR3 is TGTGCCAGCTCACCAAATGGGTACTCCTACGAGCAGTACTTC. Translated: CASSPNGYSYEQYF. The chain has TRBV18 and TRBJ2-7; D gene unclear. CDR3 length equals 14 residues. Trimming took off 2 bases at V and 0 bases at J, with 8 bases between the two ends. CDR1 is KGHSH, CDR2 LQKENI, per germline. Combining the CDR3 with reference TRBV18 and TRBJ2-7 gives the whole variable domain NAGVMQNPRHLVRRRGQEARLRCSPMKGHSHVYWYRQLPEEGLKFMVYLQKENIIDESGMPKERFSAEFPKEGPSILRIQQVVRGDSAAYFCASSPNGYSYEQYFGPGTRLTVT.

The chain has TRBV5-8 and TRBJ1-1, with D hard to call. Trimming pared 7 bases from V and 4 bases from J, leaving 17 bases between. This CDR3 is 14 amino acids long. The germline V gene encodes CDR1 SGHTS and CDR2 YDEGEE. CDR3 DNA: TGTGCCAGCGTCATCCGGTACAGATTCACTGAAGCTTTCTTT. Amino acids: CASVIRYRFTEAFF.

The chain is built from TRBV2 and TRBJ1-1; maybe TRBD1 (5 bases). Germline CDR1 and CDR2: SNHLY and FYNNEI. V was clipped by 5 bases and J by 7 bases, with 11 bases between them. This CDR3 has 12 amino acids. The CDR3 nucleotides are TGTGCCAGCAGTAGGGGCGCGGGTGAAGCTTTCTTT. Its protein is CASSRGAGEAFF.

The chain recombines TRBV7-3 with TRBJ2-6; D is uncertain. The CDR3 extends over 17 amino acids. V was pared by 1 base and J by 0 bases, with 10 bases between. Germline-derived CDR1 and CDR2 are SGHTA and FQGTGA. The DNA of the CDR3 is TGTGCCAGCAGCTTAAATTCTCTTAGCTCTGGGGCCAACGTCCTGACTTTC. Translating gives CASSLNSLSSGANVLTF.

The chain recombines TRBV6-1 with TRBJ2-7, with TRBD1 matching over 9 bases. J was trimmed by 2 bases and V by 1 base; bases with no gene match: 3. The CDR3 is made up of 15 amino acids. Looked up from germline, CDR1 is MNHNS and CDR2 is SASEGT. In DNA form, the CDR3 reads TGTGCCAGCAGTGAAGGTTGGACAGGGGCCTACGAGCAGTACTTC. Encoded protein: CASSEGWTGAYEQYF.

This chain joins TRBV27 and TRBJ2-5, with 11 bases aligning to TRBD1. The CDR3 runs to 16 residues. CDR1 and CDR2 (germline): MNHEY, SMNVEV (reference sequence). The J segment lost 6 bases and the V segment lost 4 bases, leaving 10 bases of the junction unmatched. CDR3 sequence (DNA): TGTGCCAGCAGTTCGCTCTCGGACAGGGGGCGCCAGACCCAGTACTTC. The encoded protein is CASSSLSDRGRQTQYF.

V is TRBV7-9 and J is TRBJ2-7; D gene unclear. Trimming shortened V by 4 bases and J by 6 bases, and 13 bases separated the two germline ends. This CDR3 contains 13 residues. The V gene's germline CDR1 is SEHNR and CDR2 FQNEAQ (reference sequence). CDR3 sequence (DNA): TGTGCCAGCAGCTCCGTGGCTGGGTCCGAGCAGTACTTC. It translates to CASSSVAGSEQYF.

The chain recombines TRBV4-1 with TRBJ1-2; tentative D call: TRBD1 (6 bases). V gave up 0 bases and J gave up 7 bases, with 18 bases separating them. The CDR3 spans 16 residues. Germline CDR1 is MGHRA and CDR2 is YSYEKL. CDR3 DNA sequence: TGCGCCAGCAGCCAAGATGGGGGGGCCGCTTTGGGTGGCTACACCTTC. Encoded protein: CASSQDGGAALGGYTF.

The rearrangement joins TRBV19 to TRBJ1-5; D ambiguous. V was clipped by 4 bases and J by 5 bases, with 0 bases between them. The CDR3 consists of 10 residues. CDR1 and CDR2 from the germline V gene are LNHDA and SQIVND (reference sequence). CDR3 DNA sequence: TGTGCCAGTAGTAATCAGCCCCAGCATTTT. Translated: CASSNQPQHF.

This chain uses TRBV9 with TRBJ1-5; 7 bases match TRBD1. Germline assignment: CDR1 SGDLS and CDR2 YYNGEE. Losses at the gene ends were 4 bases for V and 0 bases for J; bases not matched to a gene: 7. This CDR3 spans 16 amino acids. CDR3 sequence: CASSPGDSLSNQPQHF. The CDR3 DNA sequence: TGTGCCAGCAGCCCTGGGGACAGTCTTAGCAATCAGCCCCAGCATTTT.